This T cell receptor (beta chain) was obtained from a study of CD8 T cells in ankylosing spondylitis. Findings and caveats of the study: Ankylosing spondylitis blood seemed to carry a telltale TCR beta motif made of eight or nine highly homologous variants. In the blood and synovial fluid of reactive arthritis, some motif variants had been previously reported. Significant enrichment of disease-linked clones was reportedly seen in matched ankylosing spondylitis synovial fluid.

TCRdb analysed the 5' RACE reads with MiXCR anew, one entry per CDR3 protein. This table has more than 650,000 distinct CDR3 sequences, approximately 10% appearing once. The germline V gene has CDR1 SGHAT and CDR2 FQNNGV. This CDR3 is built from 17 residues. J was trimmed by 4 bases and V by 2 bases; bases with no gene match: 9. This clonotype has more than one count but fewer than ten. The target antigen is unknown. The V gene is TRBV11-2, the J gene TRBJ1-2; 11 bases agree with TRBD1. Material: blood, either unsorted or a sorted T cell fraction (not recorded which). The receptor was isolated from a male donor with ankylosing spondylitis. In DNA form, the CDR3 reads TGTGCCAGCAGCTTATATCCTCGGACAGGGGGCCGCTATGGCTACACCTTC. The encoded protein is CASSLYPRTGGRYGYTF.